This entry lists 10 T cell receptor beta chains sequenced from one sample in a study of OX40 agonist ivuxolimab in advanced cancers. The library was obtained by the immunoSEQ multiplex PCR assay. In TCRdb, the immuneACCESS table is reduced to in-frame sequences with V and J assigned. These tables do not hold every clone; where another copy was compared, an unresolved V gene accounts for under half, and the others remain unexplained. This sample has roughly 76,000 clones in its table, and about 94% of those were observed once. Roughly 7.5% of the sample is in the top ten clones. Sequencing was performed on CD4+ or CD8+ T cells sorted from blood, taken in a trial of the OX40 agonist ivuxolimab. The receptors were sampled from an adult with an advanced solid tumor such as melanoma, head and neck, liver or kidney cancer.

The rearrangement uses TRBV7-6 and TRBJ2-7, with a tentative D call TRBD2 (6 bases). The CDR3 covers 13 residues. Germline values: CDR1 SGHVS, CDR2 FNYEAQ. Trimming took off 6 bases at V and 6 bases at J, with 15 bases between the two ends. The CDR3: CASSSRGTREQYF. The DNA of the CDR3 is TGTGCCAGCAGTTCTAGAGGGACTCGCGAGCAGTACTTC.

The J gene is TRBJ2-7, the V gene TRBV18, with TRBD1 matching 9 bases. The CDR3 extends over 14 amino acids. J lost 3 bases, V lost 4 bases, and 4 bases had no gene match. Germline V lookup: CDR1 KGHSH, CDR2 LQKENI. CDR3 in DNA: TGTGCCAGCTCACTCCGGGACAGGGACTACGAGCAGTACTTC. Amino acid sequence: CASSLRDRDYEQYF.

V is TRBV9 and J is TRBJ2-6; 8 bases line up with TRBD1. The CDR3 contains 16 residues. Germline V lookup: CDR1 SGDLS, CDR2 YYNGEE. Trimming cost V 4 bases and J 2 bases; bases outside gene matches: 5. CDR3 DNA sequence: TGTGCCAGCAGCCCTCGGACAGGGCCTGGGGCCAACGTCCTGACTTTC. It translates to CASSPRTGPGANVLTF.

The genes are TRBV6-5 and TRBJ2-2; no reliable D call. The CDR3 spans 13 residues. Deletions cut 6 bases from V and 7 bases from J, with 12 bases between. Germline lookup yields CDR1 MNHEY and CDR2 SVGAGI. The CDR3 protein is CASSLSEIGELFF. DNA for the CDR3: TGTGCCAGCAGCTTAAGCGAAATCGGGGAGCTGTTTTTT.

The chain carries TRBV18 and TRBJ2-2; 10 bases line up with TRBD2. This CDR3 is 17 amino acids long. The trim removed 1 base at V and 2 bases at J, leaving 4 bases unmatched. The germline gives CDR1 KGHSH, CDR2 LQKENI. The CDR3 DNA sequence: TGTGCCAGCTCACCACTTACTAGCGGGGAAAACACCGGGGAGCTGTTTTTT. It codes for CASSPLTSGENTGELFF.

This clone was observed a few times. The CDR3 DNA sequence: TGTGCCAGCAGACACGGGACAGGGGAGATTGGCTACACCTTC. This encodes CASRHGTGEIGYTF. The chain joins TRBV19 to TRBJ1-2; 10 bases match TRBD1. Germline CDR1 reads LNHDA; CDR2 reads SQIVND (reference sequence). Trimming removed 9 bases from V and 7 bases from J; junction bases left unmatched: 11. The CDR3 covers 14 residues. Variable domain in full (rest from reference TRBV19 and TRBJ1-2): DGGITQSPKYLFRKEGQNVTLSCEQNLNHDAMYWYRQDPGQGLRLIYYSQIVNDFQKGDIAEGYSVSREKKESFPLTVTSAQKNPTAFYLCASRHGTGEIGYTFGSGTRLTVV.

The table lists this clone with a count of one. The chain recombines TRBV27 with TRBJ2-7; maybe TRBD2 (6 bases). The V gene lost 4 bases and the J gene lost 3 bases, with 13 bases spanning the gap. Germline V gives CDR1 MNHEY, CDR2 SMNVEV (reference sequence). This CDR3 has 14 amino acids. The CDR3 nucleotides are TGTGCCAGCAGTTCGACTGGGGGAGGCTACGAGCAGTACTTC. Amino acid sequence: CASSSTGGGYEQYF.

This chain uses TRBV9 with TRBJ2-7; D is possibly TRBD1 or TRBD2 (5 bases each). Germline V gene data show CDR1 as SGDLS and CDR2 as YYNGEE. Trimming removed 5 bases at V and 3 bases at J, with 12 bases between. CDR3 length: 13 amino acids. The DNA for the CDR3 is TGTGCCAGCAGGGCCCCTGGGGGCTACGAGCAGTACTTC. This translates into CASRAPGGYEQYF.

This clone has a handful of counts. The chain recombines TRBV13 with TRBJ2-7; 8 nucleotides align to TRBD1. There are 14 residues in the CDR3. Germline CDR1 reads PRHDT; CDR2 reads FYEKMQ (reference sequence). Trimming at V came to 5 bases and at J to 5 bases, leaving 8 bases not matched to a gene. CDR3 residues: CASSMGTGSNEQYF. In DNA form, the CDR3 reads TGTGCCAGCAGCATGGGGACAGGTTCTAACGAGCAGTACTTC.

J is TRBJ2-7 and V is TRBV6-6; no reliable D call. This CDR3 comprises 14 residues. V was trimmed by 5 bases and J by 0 bases, leaving 11 bases between them. CDR1 is MNHNY and CDR2 is SVGAGI in the germline V gene (reference sequence). This CDR3 reads CASSVLVGSYEQYF. The DNA of the CDR3 is TGTGCCAGCAGTGTGCTTGTGGGCTCCTACGAGCAGTACTTC.